This T cell receptor (beta chain) was sequenced for a study of cytomegalovirus exposure and HLA in healthy donors. The V gene end was trimmed by 6 bases and the J gene end by 4 bases; junction bases not matched to a gene: 8. This CDR3 is built from 15 residues. CDR1 is KGHSH and CDR2 is LQKENI in the germline V gene. This clone was observed a few times. As yet, its antigen is unknown. The PCR ran on 60 Vbeta and 13 Jbeta primers. Method: immunoSEQ multiplex PCR; TCRdb's copy keeps in-frame clones and lacks some. Of about 190,000 clones listed, about 77% are singletons. Study-level results: The authors judged a highly shared variant cluster likely a sequencing artifact. Later genetic work tied a missense DCLRE1C variant to beta-chain V and J trimming. A later analysis found common viral pathogens apparently linked to several of the most significant clusters. Most of the TCR beta V segments (in an earlier analysis) were productive either about 87% or about 30% of the time.

The genes are TRBV18 and TRBJ2-5; 10 bases fit TRBD1. This TCR was sampled from a woman aged 25 to 39 in good health and CMV-seropositive. Sequencing was carried out using PBMCs. CDR3 coding DNA: TGTGCCAGCTCCCGGGACAGGGGTGATCTAGAGACCCAGTACTTC. This encodes CASSRDRGDLETQYF.